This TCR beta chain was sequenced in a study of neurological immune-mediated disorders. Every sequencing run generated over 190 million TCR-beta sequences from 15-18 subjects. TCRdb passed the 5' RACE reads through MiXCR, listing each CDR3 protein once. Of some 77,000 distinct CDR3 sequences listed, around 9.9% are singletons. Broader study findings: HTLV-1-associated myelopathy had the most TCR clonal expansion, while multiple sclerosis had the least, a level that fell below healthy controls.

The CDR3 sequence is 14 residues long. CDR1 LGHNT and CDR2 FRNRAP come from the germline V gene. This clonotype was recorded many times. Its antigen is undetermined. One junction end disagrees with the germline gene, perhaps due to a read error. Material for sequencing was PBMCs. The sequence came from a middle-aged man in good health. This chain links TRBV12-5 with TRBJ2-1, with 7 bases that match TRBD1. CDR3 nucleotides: TGTGCTAGTGGTTTATCAGCAGGGGGTCCCCTTGTGATCTTC. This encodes CASGLSAGGPLVIF. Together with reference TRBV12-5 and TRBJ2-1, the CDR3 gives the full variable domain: DARVTQTPRHKVTEMGQEVTMRCQPILGHNTVFWYRQTMMQGLELLAYFRNRAPLDDSGMPKDRFSAEMPDATLATLKIQPSEPRDSAVYFCASGLSAGGPLVIFGPGTRLTVL.